This is a list of T cell receptor beta chains from one sample in a study of radiotherapy plus CTLA-4 blockade in lung cancer. Sequenced by immunoSEQ multiplex PCR; TCRdb stores in-frame clones only, minus some. Of some 48,000 clones in the sample, 86% were seen once. The sample consisted of peripheral blood, taken from a patient treated with radiotherapy plus ipilimumab. The receptor set was obtained from a human donor with non-small cell lung cancer that progressed on radiotherapy plus ipilimumab. Some clones in this sample may be carry-over from other donors' samples. Both conserved end residues are part of each CDR3. A D gene is named only where the DNA matches it firmly. A row's size may be missing; if present it is once, few, many or a size class.

J gene: TRBJ2-7; V gene: TRBV6-1; D gene: -; clone size: once; CDR3 DNA: TGTGCCAGCAGTGAGCGGGACTACGAGCAGTACTTC; CDR3 protein: CASSERDYEQYF
J gene: TRBJ1-3; V gene: TRBV5-1; D gene: -; clone size: many; CDR3 DNA: TGCGCCAGCAGCTTGGGTTCCGACGGGGGTACCATATATTTT; CDR3 protein: CASSLGSDGGTIYF
J gene: TRBJ2-7; V gene: TRBV5-1; D gene: TRBD2; clone size: -; CDR3 DNA: TGCGCCAGCAGATTGGGGGGGGGCTCCTACGAGCAGTACTTC; CDR3 protein: CASRLGGGSYEQYF
J gene: TRBJ2-7; V gene: TRBV6-6; D gene: -; clone size: -; CDR3 DNA: TGTGCCAGCAGTGCGCCTAGGCCCTACGAGCAGTACTTC; CDR3 protein: CASSAPRPYEQYF
J gene: TRBJ1-1; V gene: TRBV27; D gene: -; clone size: -; CDR3 DNA: TGTGCCAGCAGTTACAACAGGGTTATGAACACTGAAGCTTTCTTT; CDR3 protein: CASSYNRVMNTEAFF
J gene: TRBJ1-2; V gene: TRBV9; D gene: TRBD1; clone size: -; CDR3 DNA: TGTGCCAGCAGTGCACCGGGACAGACTAACTATGGCTACACCTTC; CDR3 protein: CASSAPGQTNYGYTF
J gene: TRBJ2-1; V gene: TRBV29-1; D gene: -; clone size: -; CDR3 DNA: TGCAGCGTTGGAGACCCGGTCTTCAATGAGCAGTTCTTC; CDR3 protein: CSVGDPVFNEQFF
J gene: TRBJ1-3; V gene: TRBV9; D gene: TRBD1; clone size: -; CDR3 DNA: TGTGCCAGCAGCGTGGCGACAGGGACTTCCTTTGGAAACACCATATATTTT; CDR3 protein: CASSVATGTSFGNTIYF
J gene: TRBJ2-7; V gene: TRBV2; D gene: TRBD2; clone size: -; CDR3 DNA: TGTGCCAGTGGGGCACTAGCGGGCCCTTACGAGCAGTACTTC; CDR3 protein: CASGALAGPYEQYF
J gene: TRBJ2-1; V gene: TRBV5-8; D gene: -; clone size: -; CDR3 DNA: TGTGCCAGCAGCTTGAGGGGCGGCTCCTACAATGAGCAGTTCTTC; CDR3 protein: CASSLRGGSYNEQFF
J gene: TRBJ1-3; V gene: TRBV30; D gene: -; clone size: -; CDR3 DNA: TGTGCCTGGAGCATAAAAACAGGGAGCTCTGGAAACACCATATATTTT; CDR3 protein: CAWSIKTGSSGNTIYF
J gene: TRBJ1-2; V gene: TRBV19; D gene: -; clone size: -; CDR3 DNA: TGTGCCAGTAGGGCCACTGGACAGCACTATGGCTACACCTTC; CDR3 protein: CASRATGQHYGYTF
J gene: TRBJ2-1; V gene: TRBV12-5; D gene: -; clone size: -; CDR3 DNA: TGTGCTAGTGGTTTGACGGGGAGGCAGTTCTTC; CDR3 protein: CASGLTGRQFF
J gene: TRBJ1-1; V gene: TRBV2; D gene: TRBD1; clone size: -; CDR3 DNA: TGTGCCAGCATCTTTCCGGGACAGGGAAACACTGAAGCTTTCTTT; CDR3 protein: CASIFPGQGNTEAFF
J gene: TRBJ1-1; V gene: TRBV5-6; D gene: TRBD1; clone size: -; CDR3 DNA: TGTGCCAGCAGCTTGTGGAAGGGGGCCACTGAAGCTTTCTTT; CDR3 protein: CASSLWKGATEAFF
J gene: TRBJ2-5; V gene: TRBV4-3; D gene: TRBD2; clone size: -; CDR3 DNA: TGCGCCAGCAGCCCGAGACTAGCGGTTCAGGTGGGCCAGTACTTC; CDR3 protein: CASSPRLAVQVGQYF
J gene: TRBJ2-4; V gene: TRBV27; D gene: TRBD2; clone size: -; CDR3 DNA: TGTGCCAGCAGTCAAGCGGGGGGCGGGGACATTCAGTACTTC; CDR3 protein: CASSQAGGGDIQYF
J gene: TRBJ2-7; V gene: TRBV4-1; D gene: TRBD2; clone size: -; CDR3 DNA: TGCGCCAGCAGCCAGACGGCTAGCGGAGACTACTACGAGCAGTACTTC; CDR3 protein: CASSQTASGDYYEQYF
J gene: TRBJ2-5; V gene: TRBV7-2; D gene: -; clone size: once; CDR3 DNA: TGTGCCAGCAGCTTAATGCGGATACAAGAGACCCAGTACTTC; CDR3 protein: CASSLMRIQETQYF
J gene: TRBJ1-2; V gene: TRBV5-6; D gene: -; clone size: -; CDR3 DNA: TGTGCCAGCAGCTTGTTAATTCGGAGCGACTATGGCTACACCTTC; CDR3 protein: CASSLLIRSDYGYTF
J gene: TRBJ1-5; V gene: TRBV10-3; D gene: -; clone size: -; CDR3 DNA: TGTGCCATCCAGGCCACGCAGGGGCGGGAGCCCCAGCATTTT; CDR3 protein: CAIQATQGREPQHF
J gene: TRBJ2-1; V gene: TRBV11-2; D gene: TRBD2; clone size: few; CDR3 DNA: TGTGCCAGCAGCTTTCCGACTAGCGGGGACTCCCATGAGCAGTTCTTC; CDR3 protein: CASSFPTSGDSHEQFF
J gene: TRBJ2-2; V gene: TRBV6-5; D gene: -; clone size: -; CDR3 DNA: TGTGCCAGCAGCAGGGTGCCCGGGGAGCTGTTTTTT; CDR3 protein: CASSRVPGELFF
J gene: TRBJ1-2; V gene: TRBV30; D gene: -; clone size: -; CDR3 DNA: TGTGCCTGGAGTGTAAGACAGTGGATTGGCTACACCTTC; CDR3 protein: CAWSVRQWIGYTF
J gene: TRBJ2-3; V gene: TRBV10-3; D gene: TRBD2; clone size: -; CDR3 DNA: TGTGCCATCAGGGAGGCCGGGACTAGCGGGTTGGATACGCAGTATTTT; CDR3 protein: CAIREAGTSGLDTQYF
J gene: TRBJ2-1; V gene: TRBV5-4; D gene: -; clone size: -; CDR3 DNA: TGTGCCAGCAGCTTGGAACCCTATGGTGATGAGCAGTTCTTC; CDR3 protein: CASSLEPYGDEQFF
J gene: TRBJ2-7; V gene: TRBV11-2; D gene: TRBD2; clone size: -; CDR3 DNA: TGTGCCAGCAGCTTAAGGCGGGGGGTCCTGACCTACGAGCAGTACTTC; CDR3 protein: CASSLRRGVLTYEQYF
J gene: TRBJ2-7; V gene: TRBV7-2; D gene: TRBD2; clone size: once; CDR3 DNA: TGTGCCAGCAGCTCATCTAGCGGGTTGTCCTACGAGCAGTACTTC; CDR3 protein: CASSSSSGLSYEQYF
J gene: TRBJ2-2; V gene: TRBV7-2; D gene: -; clone size: -; CDR3 DNA: TGTGCCAGCAGCTTAGCCCTAGCTAACACCGGGGAGCTGTTTTTT; CDR3 protein: CASSLALANTGELFF
J gene: TRBJ1-3; V gene: TRBV30; D gene: -; clone size: -; CDR3 DNA: TGTGCCTGGAGTGGCGTATTTTCTGGAAACACCATATATTTT; CDR3 protein: CAWSGVFSGNTIYF
J gene: TRBJ1-1; V gene: TRBV18; D gene: -; clone size: -; CDR3 DNA: TGTGCCAGCTCACCACTATCAGGGGATACAACTGAAGCTTTCTTT; CDR3 protein: CASSPLSGDTTEAFF
J gene: TRBJ1-1; V gene: TRBV11-2; D gene: -; clone size: once; CDR3 DNA: TGTGCCAGCAGCTTAGATCGCGGGGTGGACACTGAAGCTTTCTTT; CDR3 protein: CASSLDRGVDTEAFF
J gene: TRBJ2-2; V gene: TRBV6-4; D gene: TRBD1; clone size: medium-sized; CDR3 DNA: TGTGCCAGCAGTGACGGGACAGGGAACACCGGGGAGCTGTTTTTT; CDR3 protein: CASSDGTGNTGELFF
J gene: TRBJ2-1; V gene: TRBV7-9; D gene: -; clone size: -; CDR3 DNA: TGTGCCAGCAGCTTTAGCAGTTCCTCCTACAATGAGCAGTTCTTC; CDR3 protein: CASSFSSSSYNEQFF
J gene: TRBJ2-3; V gene: TRBV13; D gene: -; clone size: -; CDR3 DNA: TGTGCCAGCAGCCCGGTTACAGATACGCAGTATTTT; CDR3 protein: CASSPVTDTQYF
J gene: TRBJ2-1; V gene: TRBV14; D gene: TRBD2; clone size: -; CDR3 DNA: TGTGCCAGCAGCCAAATAGCGGGATCGAATGAGCAGTTCTTC; CDR3 protein: CASSQIAGSNEQFF
J gene: TRBJ2-7; V gene: TRBV5-6; D gene: -; clone size: -; CDR3 DNA: TGTGCCAGCAGCTTGGCCCACCCGGGCGAGCAGTACTTC; CDR3 protein: CASSLAHPGEQYF
J gene: TRBJ2-2; V gene: TRBV27; D gene: -; clone size: -; CDR3 DNA: TGTGCCAGCAGTTTAGGCAGGAACACCGGGGAGCTGTTTTTT; CDR3 protein: CASSLGRNTGELFF
J gene: TRBJ2-1; V gene: TRBV10-2; D gene: TRBD2; clone size: -; CDR3 DNA: TGCGCCAGCAGTGCGGCGGGGGGGCGAAATGAGCAGTTCTTC; CDR3 protein: CASSAAGGRNEQFF
J gene: TRBJ2-3; V gene: TRBV5-8; D gene: -; clone size: -; CDR3 DNA: TGTGCCAGCAGCTTGGCCGGGACTTGGGATACGCAGTATTTT; CDR3 protein: CASSLAGTWDTQYF
J gene: TRBJ1-1; V gene: TRBV7-8; D gene: TRBD1; clone size: -; CDR3 DNA: TGTGCCAGCAGCTTAGAGGGGTACAGGGGGCAGACTGAAGCTTTCTTT; CDR3 protein: CASSLEGYRGQTEAFF
J gene: TRBJ1-4; V gene: TRBV30; D gene: -; clone size: few; CDR3 DNA: TGTGCCTGGAGTGTGCAGGGAATTGAAAAACTGTTTTTT; CDR3 protein: CAWSVQGIEKLFF